These T cell receptor beta chains were read from a single sample in a study of blood T cell repertoires in COVID-19. TCRdb's copy holds only in-frame clones and misses some; the assay was immunoSEQ multiplex PCR. The sample carries 290,000 or so clones, roughly 90% recorded once. Sequenced material: PBMCs or T cells enriched from blood (not recorded which). Receptor source: a woman aged 18 to 35 with acute COVID-19. CDR3s include the opening cysteine and the closing phenylalanine or tryptophan. D genes are given only for firm matches. Size values are once, few and many counts, or a class for expanded clones, and some rows have none.

d_gene,j_gene,v_gene,abundance,CDR3nt,CDR3aa
.,TRBJ1-5,TRBV5-1,once,TGCGCCAGCAGCTTGGGTTCGGGTAATCAGCCCCAGCATTTT,CASSLGSGNQPQHF
.,TRBJ2-7,TRBV6-1,once,TGTGCCAGCAGTGATCACAGGGAATCCTACGAGCAGTACTTC,CASSDHRESYEQYF
TRBD1,TRBJ2-7,TRBV5-1,many,TGCGCCAGCAGCTTGCGGCGACAGGGGCGAGAGGGGGAGCAGTACTTC,CASSLRRQGREGEQYF
.,TRBJ2-3,TRBV13,.,TGTGCCAGCAGCTTAATGGGGGCGGATACGCAGTATTTT,CASSLMGADTQYF
.,TRBJ1-5,TRBV19,.,TGTGCCAGTAGTATAGGGGAGGGTTGGCCCCAGCATTTT,CASSIGEGWPQHF
TRBD1,TRBJ1-1,TRBV28,.,TGTGCCAGCAGTTTAAGAGCCCCAGGGGGTCCGAACACTGAAGCTTTCTTT,CASSLRAPGGPNTEAFF
.,TRBJ2-3,TRBV24-1,.,TGTGCCACCAGTGACCCCGTTGGAGGGAGTGCAGATACGCAGTATTTT,CATSDPVGGSADTQYF
TRBD2,TRBJ2-7,TRBV5-1,.,TGCGCCAGCAGCTCGGGGTGGGGGGGTTCCTACGAGCAGTACTTC,CASSSGWGGSYEQYF
.,TRBJ1-6,TRBV19,.,TGTGCCAGTAGGCCGCCGGAGGGCAGACAAGAGGGTAATTCACCCCTCCACTTT,CASRPPEGRQEGNSPLHF
.,TRBJ2-3,TRBV4-2,.,TGTGCCAGCAGCCAGGGGGGAGCGGCTAGCACAGATACGCAGTATTTT,CASSQGGAASTDTQYF
.,TRBJ2-2,TRBV3-1/TRBV3-2,.,TGTGCCAGCAGCCAAGCTAGCAGCACCGGGGAGCTGTTTTTT,CASSQASSTGELFF
TRBD1,TRBJ1-1,TRBV14,.,TGTGCCAGCAGCCCGGGGACAGCCAGGGAAGCTTTCTTT,CASSPGTAREAFF
TRBD2,TRBJ2-5,TRBV14,.,TGTGCCAGCAGCCAAGGGACTAGCGGCTACCAAGAGACCCAGTACTTC,CASSQGTSGYQETQYF
TRBD1,TRBJ1-1,TRBV7-6,.,TGTGCCAGCAGCTCACGGACAGGGGCGAACACTGAAGCTTTCTTT,CASSSRTGANTEAFF
TRBD1,TRBJ1-2,TRBV14,few,TGTGCCAGCAAACAGGGGTATGGCTACACCTTC,CASKQGYGYTF
TRBD1,TRBJ1-1,TRBV27,.,TGTGCCAGCAGGTCTTGGAGGACAGGTCAAAGAATTCCAGGCGAAGCTTTCTTT,CASRSWRTGQRIPGEAFF
TRBD1,TRBJ1-1,TRBV28,.,TGTGCCAGCAGTTTATCCGGACAGGGCTTCACTGAAGCTTTCTTT,CASSLSGQGFTEAFF
TRBD2,TRBJ2-1,TRBV6-5,.,TGTGCCAGCAGTCCTAGCGGGAGAAGGGACGGTGAGCAGTTCTTC,CASSPSGRRDGEQFF
.,TRBJ1-4,TRBV3-1/TRBV3-2,.,TGTGCCAGCAGCCAAGCGTGGCGGGAAAAACTGTTTTTT,CASSQAWREKLFF
TRBD1,TRBJ1-2,TRBV7-2,.,TGTGCCAGCAGCTTAGTAGGACAGGGTGGCGGCTACACCTTC,CASSLVGQGGGYTF
.,TRBJ2-7,TRBV10-1,.,TGCGCCAGCGAACAGGGTTGCGAGCAGTACTTC,CASEQGCEQYF
.,TRBJ2-1,TRBV27,.,TGTGCCAGCAGTTTACGCCCCTTCGTATCAGATGAGCAGTTCTTC,CASSLRPFVSDEQFF
.,TRBJ2-7,TRBV13,.,TGTGCCAGCAGCTTAGGCCGCGAGGAGAGCTCCTACGAGCAGTACTTC,CASSLGREESSYEQYF
TRBD1,TRBJ1-1,TRBV28,.,TGTGCCAGCGGGTACAGGGGCACTGAAGCTTTCTTT,CASGYRGTEAFF
.,TRBJ1-1,TRBV5-1,once,TGCGCCAGCCTCCTGTCCCCAGGGTCCGACACTGAAGCTTTCTTT,CASLLSPGSDTEAFF
.,TRBJ1-1,TRBV11-3,.,TGTGCCAGCACCCAACACCGCCCGGGGACTGAAGCTTTCTTT,CASTQHRPGTEAFF
TRBD1,TRBJ1-6,TRBV18,.,TGTGCCAGCTCACCGATGACAGGGGGCGCCGATAATTCACCCCTCCACTTT,CASSPMTGGADNSPLHF
.,TRBJ2-1,TRBV5-4,once,TGTGCCAGCAGTTTGAGTCCAGATCTCTCCTACAATGAGCAGTTCTTC,CASSLSPDLSYNEQFF
.,TRBJ2-1,TRBV27,.,TGTGCCAGCAACCGCCTGGAGTACGGGTCCTACAATGAGCAGTTCTTC,CASNRLEYGSYNEQFF
.,TRBJ2-2,TRBV11-2,.,TGTGCCAGCAGCTTTTTTTTATTCGGTTCTGGGGAGCTGTTTTTT,CASSFFLFGSGELFF
TRBD1,TRBJ1-1,TRBV27,.,TGTGCCAGCAGATACAGGGGAGTGAACACTGAAGCTTTCTTT,CASRYRGVNTEAFF
TRBD1,TRBJ2-7,TRBV2,once,TGTGCCAGCGTGCGGGACAGGGACCACGAGCAGTACTTC,CASVRDRDHEQYF
.,TRBJ1-5,TRBV7-2,.,TGTGCCAGCAGCTTAGGAGAGGGAAGGAGCAATCAGCCCCAGCATTTT,CASSLGEGRSNQPQHF
TRBD1,TRBJ2-5,TRBV30,.,TGTGCCTGGGACAGGGTTCAAGAGACCCAGTACTTC,CAWDRVQETQYF
.,TRBJ1-2,TRBV7-9,.,TGTGCCAGCAGCTTAAAAAGGGAGTTGAGTGGCTACACCTTC,CASSLKRELSGYTF
TRBD1,TRBJ1-5,TRBV5-8,.,TGTGCCAGCAGCTCTCGACAGGGAGACCCCCAGCATTTT,CASSSRQGDPQHF
TRBD1,TRBJ1-2,TRBV28,once,TGTGCCAGCAGCTTCGGACAGGGGGCGCAACTACGTGGCTACACCTTC,CASSFGQGAQLRGYTF
.,TRBJ1-1,TRBV27,once,TGTGCCAGCAGTTTGTCTCTGTCCACTGAAGCTTTCTTT,CASSLSLSTEAFF
TRBD2,TRBJ2-1,TRBV10-2,.,TGCGCCAGCAGATCATCTAGCGGGGTGGGTGACAATGAGCAGTTCTTC,CASRSSSGVGDNEQFF
.,TRBJ1-2,TRBV2,.,TGTGCCAGCAGTGATGAAGGGGCTTTGGGCAATAATAACTATGGCTACACCTTC,CASSDEGALGNNNYGYTF
.,TRBJ1-4,TRBV14,.,TGTGCCAGCAGCCAAGTAGGAGGGCAGACTGAAAAACTGTTTTTT,CASSQVGGQTEKLFF
TRBD1,TRBJ1-4,TRBV28,.,TGTGCCAGCAGTGCTGAAGGACAGGAGGGCCTGAAAAAACTGTTTTTT,CASSAEGQEGLKKLFF
.,TRBJ1-2,TRBV28,.,TGTGCCAGCATCCCGGCCACGGGAAAGGGAATAAACTATGGCTACACCTTC,CASIPATGKGINYGYTF
.,TRBJ2-7,TRBV14,.,TGTGCCAGCAGCCAACAACCGGTGAGCTCCTACGAGCAGTACTTC,CASSQQPVSSYEQYF
.,TRBJ1-3,TRBV29-1,.,TGCAGCGCCAGAACCCGGGGGGACACCATATATTTT,CSARTRGDTIYF
TRBD1,TRBJ1-2,TRBV27,.,TGTGCCAGCGGATTCCTAGACAGGGTTAATGGCTACACCTTC,CASGFLDRVNGYTF
TRBD2,TRBJ2-7,TRBV6-1,.,TGTGCCAGCAGTGAATCTAGCGGACCTACCTACGAGCAGTACTTC,CASSESSGPTYEQYF